Described below is a single T cell receptor (beta chain) sequence and its context. This clonotype was observed once. No antigen is known for it. The input lacks base qualities; no much larger clone sits a single base away. Single-read evidence is weak. The protocol used for the library was PCR. This sample was sequenced with a NextSeq 500. The public reads were reprocessed in TCRdb via fastp at Q25 and MiXCR, keeping in-frame beta chains. Here each entry gathers all rows of one CDR3 protein and keeps the most common genes and DNA. In all, the sample holds 2,900 or so distinct CDR3 sequences, and over 45% of those were seen once. The top ten constitute around 50% of the sample. These data come from a study of immune characterization of retroperitoneal liposarcoma (dated by TCRdb to between 2018 and 2021). Per the germline V gene, WSHSY is the CDR1 and SAAADI is the CDR2. The CDR3 starts with the cysteine, ends with the phenylalanine, and has 14 residues. The entry retains the CDR3 DNA only, 42 bases that are in frame from base 1. V is reduced by 0 bases and J by 8 bases, leaving a spacing of 8 bases between them.

The sequence was obtained from a male donor with retroperitoneal liposarcoma. The chain joins TRBV10-2 to TRBJ1-6; the D segment could be TRBD1, given 5 matching bases. The sequenced material came from tumor tissue. The CDR3 reads as follows: CASSESGPDSPLHF. The bases are TGCGCCAGCAGTGAGTCGGGGCCTGATTCACCCCTCCACTTT.